A single sample is the source of the 11 T cell receptor beta chains below, sequenced in a study of T cell repertoires in cytomegalovirus infection. One entry per CDR3 protein, called by TCRdb with MiXCR from the reads. Among roughly 630,000 distinct CDR3 sequences listed, more than 20% were seen once. Sequencing was done on a sample of CD8+ T cells from PBMCs. Every receptor here comes from a human donor in good health (CMV status not recorded). Some clones in this sample may be carry-over from other donors' samples.

This clonotype turned up a few times. Here the CDR3 DNA reads TGTGCCAGCAGTTTGACAGGGGTCCACATTCAGTACTTC. This gives the protein CASSLTGVHIQYF. The chain employs TRBV28 and TRBJ2-4; 8 positions agree with TRBD1. V dropped 3 bases and J dropped 8; count of bases not matched to a gene: 3. The CDR3 is made up of 13 amino acids. Per germline, CDR1 MDHEN and CDR2 SYDVKM.

Concerning this clonotype: This clone may be a read error of a much larger clone one base away. The chain recombines TRBV7-9 with TRBJ1-5; D remains unclear. Germline CDR1 is SEHNR and CDR2 is FQNEAQ (reference sequence). CDR3 size: 13 residues. DNA of the CDR3: TGTGCCAGCACCCTAGCTAGCAATCAGCCCCAGCAGTTT. Translation gives CASTLASNQPQQF.

The chain carries TRBV5-6 and TRBJ2-5, with 8 positions matching TRBD2. V shed 7 bases and J 9 bases; nucleotides not matched to a gene: 11. This CDR3 region has 13 residues. Germline V gene data show CDR1 as SGHDT and CDR2 as YYEEEE. The CDR3 reads CASLVAGRRSQYF. CDR3 coding DNA: TGTGCCAGCTTGGTAGCGGGGAGACGGTCCCAGTACTTC.

The chain combines TRBV29-1 with TRBJ1-2, with unresolved D. The germline V and J ends were trimmed by 5 bases and 2 bases, with 9 bases remaining between them. This CDR3 spans 12 amino acids. Germline-derived CDR1 and CDR2 are SQVTM and ANQGSEA. The CDR3 sequence: CSVQDWNYGYTF. The CDR3 DNA is TGCAGCGTTCAGGATTGGAACTATGGCTACACCTTC. The variable domain in full, completed from reference TRBV29-1 and TRBJ1-2, reads SAVISQKPSRDICQRGTSLTIQCQVDSQVTMMFWYRQQPGQSLTLIATANQGSEATYESGFVIDKFPISRPNLTFSTLTVSNMSPEDSSIYLCSVQDWNYGYTFGSGTRLTVV.

This chain uses TRBV7-2 with TRBJ2-1; 12 nucleotides match TRBD2. V gave up 6 bases and J gave up 9 bases; unmatched junction bases: 9. The CDR3 spans 15 residues. Germline V CDR1 and CDR2: SGHTA, FQGNSA. The CDR3 DNA follows: TGTGCCAGCAGAGACACTAGCGGGGGGCCCGGTGAGCAGTTCTTC. This encodes CASRDTSGGPGEQFF. The complete variable domain, with remaining parts taken from reference TRBV7-2 and TRBJ2-1, reads GAGVSQSPSNKVTEKGKDVELRCDPISGHTALYWYRQSLGQGLEFLIYFQGNSAPDKSGLPSDRFSAERTGGSVSTLTIQRTQQEDSAVYLCASRDTSGGPGEQFFGPGTRLTVL.

This clonotype was counted many times. V usage is TRBV7-6 and J usage is TRBJ2-1, with 14 bases identical to TRBD2. The CDR3 runs 16 residues. Per the germline V gene, CDR1 is SGHVS and CDR2 is FNYEAQ. V lost 4 bases and J lost 9; bases outside the gene matches: 8. CDR3 in amino acids: CASSSPLGLAGAEQFF. In nucleotides, the CDR3 is TGTGCCAGCAGCTCCCCCCTGGGACTAGCGGGGGCTGAGCAGTTCTTC.

This clonotype was counted a few times. The gene calls are TRBV29-1 and TRBJ2-5; either TRBD1 or TRBD2 may fit D (6 bases each). This CDR3 has 14 residues. In germline, CDR1 is SQVTM, CDR2 ANQGSEA. The V end was cut by 7 bases, the J end by 0 bases, with 15 bases between. Here the CDR3 reads CSATGGRDQETQYF. The CDR3 nucleotides read TGCAGCGCCACCGGGGGCCGAGACCAAGAGACCCAGTACTTC.

There are many counts of this clonotype. V gene TRBV4-3 combines with J gene TRBJ1-2; D is perhaps TRBD1 (6 bases). Trimming took 0 bases from V and 3 from J, leaving 14 bases between them. Germline assignment: CDR1 LGHNA and CDR2 YSLEER. The CDR3 is 16 residues long. CDR3 DNA: TGCGCCAGCAGCCAAGATAGGGCAGGGGAAGACTATGGCTACACCTTC. Protein product: CASSQDRAGEDYGYTF.

The rearrangement uses TRBV28 and TRBJ2-7; 9 positions match TRBD2. The ends lost 6 bases at V and 2 bases at J; junction bases unmatched: 5. This CDR3 is 14 amino acids long. Germline CDR1 reads MDHEN; CDR2 reads SYDVKM. The CDR3 here is CASRKRGVTYEQYV. CDR3 nucleotide sequence: TGTGCCAGCAGGAAGCGGGGGGTCACCTACGAGCAGTACGTC.

This clonotype was seen many times. The chain links TRBV7-2 to TRBJ1-1; no clear D. Germline loops: CDR1 SGHTA, CDR2 FQGNSA. The CDR3 consists of 16 residues. V gave up 3 bases and J gave up 7 bases, with 21 bases separating them. The CDR3 bases are TGTGCCAGCAGCTTTGGATTAGTGCAATTTTACGGTGAAGCTTTCTTT. Its translation is CASSFGLVQFYGEAFF.

The chain employs TRBV12-3 or TRBV12-4 and TRBJ2-3; D is unclear. V gave up 7 bases and J gave up 4 bases, with 15 bases separating them. The CDR3 is made up of 14 amino acids. CDR3 DNA sequence: TGTGCCAGCAACCCGTGGGGTCGATCAGATACGCAGTATTTT. Protein: CASNPWGRSDTQYF.